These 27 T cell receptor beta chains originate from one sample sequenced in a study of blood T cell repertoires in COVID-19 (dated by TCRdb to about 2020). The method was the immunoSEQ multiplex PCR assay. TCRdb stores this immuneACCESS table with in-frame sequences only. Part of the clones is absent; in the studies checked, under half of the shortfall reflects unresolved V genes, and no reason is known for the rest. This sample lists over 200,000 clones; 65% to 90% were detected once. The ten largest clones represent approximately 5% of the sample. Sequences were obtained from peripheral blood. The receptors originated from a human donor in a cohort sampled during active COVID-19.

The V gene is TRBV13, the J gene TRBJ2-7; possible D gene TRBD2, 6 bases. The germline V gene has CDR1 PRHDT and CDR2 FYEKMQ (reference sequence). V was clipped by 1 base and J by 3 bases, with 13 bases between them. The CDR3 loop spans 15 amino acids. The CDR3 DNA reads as TGTGCCAGCAGCTTAGCGGCTAGCGACCACTACGAGCAGTACTTC. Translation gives CASSLAASDHYEQYF.

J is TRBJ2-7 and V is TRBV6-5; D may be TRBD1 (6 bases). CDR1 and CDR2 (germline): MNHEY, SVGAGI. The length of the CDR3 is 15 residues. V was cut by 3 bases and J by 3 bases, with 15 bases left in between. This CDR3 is CASSYQVTGLYEQYF. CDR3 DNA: TGTGCCAGCAGTTATCAAGTGACAGGCCTCTACGAGCAGTACTTC.

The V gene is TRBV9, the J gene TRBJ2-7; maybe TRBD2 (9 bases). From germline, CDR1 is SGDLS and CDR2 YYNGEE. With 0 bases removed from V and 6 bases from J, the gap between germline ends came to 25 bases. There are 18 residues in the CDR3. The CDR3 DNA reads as TGTGCCAGCAGCGTAGAAGGACAGGGAGGGACTAGCCTCGCCGAGCAGTACTTC. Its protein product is CASSVEGQGGTSLAEQYF.

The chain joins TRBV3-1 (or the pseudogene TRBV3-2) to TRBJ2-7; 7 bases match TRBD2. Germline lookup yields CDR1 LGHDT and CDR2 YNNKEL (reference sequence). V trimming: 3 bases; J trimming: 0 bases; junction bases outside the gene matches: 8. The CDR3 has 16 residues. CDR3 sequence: CASSHRPSGSSYEQYF. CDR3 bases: TGTGCCAGCAGCCACCGACCTAGCGGCAGCTCCTACGAGCAGTACTTC.

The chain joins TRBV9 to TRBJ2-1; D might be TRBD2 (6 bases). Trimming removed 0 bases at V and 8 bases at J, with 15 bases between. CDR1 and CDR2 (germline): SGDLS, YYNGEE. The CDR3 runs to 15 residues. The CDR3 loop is CASSVDGLIVDEQFF. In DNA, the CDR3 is TGTGCCAGCAGCGTAGATGGACTAATCGTCGATGAGCAGTTCTTC.

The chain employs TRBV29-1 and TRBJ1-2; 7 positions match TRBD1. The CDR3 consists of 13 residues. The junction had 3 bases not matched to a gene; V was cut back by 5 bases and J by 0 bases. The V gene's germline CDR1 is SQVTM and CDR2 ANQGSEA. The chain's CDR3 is CSVRGGSNYGYTF. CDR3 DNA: TGCAGCGTTAGAGGGGGCTCTAACTATGGCTACACCTTC.

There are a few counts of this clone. CDR3 sequence: CASTPSPPGASYEQYF. In nucleotides, the CDR3 is TGCGCCAGCACCCCTTCACCGCCGGGAGCCTCCTACGAGCAGTACTTC. The rearrangement uses TRBV10-1 and TRBJ2-7; D is perhaps TRBD2 (6 bases). This CDR3 is built from 16 residues. V was trimmed by 7 bases and J by 0 bases, leaving 19 bases between them. Germline V gene data show CDR1 as WNHNN and CDR2 as SYGVQD (reference sequence).

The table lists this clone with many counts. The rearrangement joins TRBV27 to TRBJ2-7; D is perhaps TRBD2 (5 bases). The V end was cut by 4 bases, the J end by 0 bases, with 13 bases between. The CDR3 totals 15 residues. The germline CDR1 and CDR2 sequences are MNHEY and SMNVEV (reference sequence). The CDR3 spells CASSSDGGSSYEQYF. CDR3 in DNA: TGTGCCAGCAGTTCCGACGGAGGCAGCTCCTACGAGCAGTACTTC.

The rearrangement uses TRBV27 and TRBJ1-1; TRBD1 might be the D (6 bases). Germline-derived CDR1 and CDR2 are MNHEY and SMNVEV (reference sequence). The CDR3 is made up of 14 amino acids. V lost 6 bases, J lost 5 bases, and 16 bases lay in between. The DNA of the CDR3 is TGTGCCAGCAGCTCTACAGGGCCGGAAACTGAAGCTTTCTTT. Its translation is CASSSTGPETEAFF.

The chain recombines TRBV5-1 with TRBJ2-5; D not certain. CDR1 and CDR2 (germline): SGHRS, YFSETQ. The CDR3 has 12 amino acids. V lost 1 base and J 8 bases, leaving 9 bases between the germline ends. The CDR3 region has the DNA TGCGCCAGCAGCTTGACAGTCACAACCCAGTACTTC. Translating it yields CASSLTVTTQYF.

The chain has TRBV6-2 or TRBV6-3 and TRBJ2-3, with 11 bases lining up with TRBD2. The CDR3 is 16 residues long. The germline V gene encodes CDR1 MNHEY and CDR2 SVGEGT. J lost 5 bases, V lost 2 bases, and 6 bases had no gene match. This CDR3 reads CASSYSSGRAKDTQYF. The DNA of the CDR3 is TGTGCCAGCAGTTACAGTAGCGGGAGGGCAAAAGATACGCAGTATTTT.

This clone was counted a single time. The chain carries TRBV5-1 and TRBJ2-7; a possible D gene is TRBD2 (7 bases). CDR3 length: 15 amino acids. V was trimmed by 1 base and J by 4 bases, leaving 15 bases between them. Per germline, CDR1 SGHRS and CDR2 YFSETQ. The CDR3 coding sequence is TGCGCCAGCAGCTTGATCCAGGGGAGGGAATACGAGCAGTACTTC. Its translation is CASSLIQGREYEQYF.

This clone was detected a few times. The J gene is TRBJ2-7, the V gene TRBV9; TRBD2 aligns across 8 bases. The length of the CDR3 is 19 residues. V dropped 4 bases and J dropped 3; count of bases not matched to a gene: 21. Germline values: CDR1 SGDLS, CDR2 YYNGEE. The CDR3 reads CASSSPNREAAGGVYEQYF. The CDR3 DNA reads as TGTGCCAGCAGCTCGCCCAACAGGGAGGCTGCGGGAGGCGTCTACGAGCAGTACTTC.

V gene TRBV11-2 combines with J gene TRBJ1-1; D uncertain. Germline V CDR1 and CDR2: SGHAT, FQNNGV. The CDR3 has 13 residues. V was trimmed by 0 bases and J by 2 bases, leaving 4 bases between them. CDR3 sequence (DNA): TGTGCCAGCAGCTTAGAAGCTAACACTGAAGCTTTCTTT. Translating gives CASSLEANTEAFF.

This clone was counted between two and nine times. The CDR3 nucleotides are TGCGCCAGCAGCCGCTCAAAGAGGGCAGATACGCAGTATTTT. Its translation is CASSRSKRADTQYF. This chain uses TRBV4-1 with TRBJ2-3; tentatively, D is TRBD2 (5 bases). The CDR3 runs 14 residues. The germline V gene has CDR1 MGHRA and CDR2 YSYEKL. Trimming shortened V by 4 bases and J by 4 bases, and 12 bases separated the two germline ends.

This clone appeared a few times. The CDR3 nucleotides read TGTGCCAGCAGTGCTGTCTTAGCTAGAATGAGTCGAGATACGCAGTATTTT. It translates to CASSAVLARMSRDTQYF. The chain is built from TRBV6-1 and TRBJ2-3; D not certain. Germline V gives CDR1 MNHNS, CDR2 SASEGT. The CDR3 contains 17 residues. V was cut by 4 bases and J by 5 bases, with 22 bases left in between.

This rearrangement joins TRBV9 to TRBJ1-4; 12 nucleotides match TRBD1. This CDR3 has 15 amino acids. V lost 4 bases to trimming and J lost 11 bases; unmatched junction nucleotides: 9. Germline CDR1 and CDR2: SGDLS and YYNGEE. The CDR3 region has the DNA TGTGCCAGCAGCCCGGGACAGGGGGCAACGAAGAAACTGTTTTTT. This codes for CASSPGQGATKKLFF.

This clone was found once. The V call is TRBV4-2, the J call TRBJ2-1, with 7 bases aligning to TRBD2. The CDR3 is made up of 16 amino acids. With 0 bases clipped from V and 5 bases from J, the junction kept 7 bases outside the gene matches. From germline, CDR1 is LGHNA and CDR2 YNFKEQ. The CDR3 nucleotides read TGTGCCAGCAGCCAAGATCCCTGGGGGGGGAACAATGAGCAGTTCTTC. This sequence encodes CASSQDPWGGNNEQFF.

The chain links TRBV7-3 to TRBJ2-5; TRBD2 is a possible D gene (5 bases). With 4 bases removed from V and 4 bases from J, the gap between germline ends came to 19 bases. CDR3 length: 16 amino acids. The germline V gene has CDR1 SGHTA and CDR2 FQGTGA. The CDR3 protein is CASSSGGSLPRETQYF. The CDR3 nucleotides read TGTGCCAGCAGCTCAGGTGGGAGTCTCCCTCGAGAGACCCAGTACTTC.

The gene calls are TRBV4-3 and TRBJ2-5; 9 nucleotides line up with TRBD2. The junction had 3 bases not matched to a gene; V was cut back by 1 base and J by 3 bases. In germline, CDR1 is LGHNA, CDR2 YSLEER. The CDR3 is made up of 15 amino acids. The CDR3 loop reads CASSQGTSVKETQYF. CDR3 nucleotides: TGCGCCAGCAGCCAAGGGACTAGCGTCAAAGAGACCCAGTACTTC.

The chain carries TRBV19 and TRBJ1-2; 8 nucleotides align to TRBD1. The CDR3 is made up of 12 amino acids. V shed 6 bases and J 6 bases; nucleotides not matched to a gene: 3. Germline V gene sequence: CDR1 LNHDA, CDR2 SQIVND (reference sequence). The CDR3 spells CASRAGGNGYTF. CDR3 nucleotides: TGTGCCAGTAGGGCAGGGGGCAATGGCTACACCTTC.

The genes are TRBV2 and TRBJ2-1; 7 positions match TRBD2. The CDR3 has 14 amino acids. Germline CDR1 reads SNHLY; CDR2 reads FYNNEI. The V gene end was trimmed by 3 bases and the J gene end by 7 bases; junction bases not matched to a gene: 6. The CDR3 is CASSELLAWNEQFF. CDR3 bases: TGTGCCAGCAGTGAGTTACTAGCGTGGAATGAGCAGTTCTTC.

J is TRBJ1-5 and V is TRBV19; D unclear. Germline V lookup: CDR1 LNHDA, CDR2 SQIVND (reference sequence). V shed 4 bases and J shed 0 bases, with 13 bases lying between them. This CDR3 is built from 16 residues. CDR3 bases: TGTGCCAGTAGTAGCCTCTGGCAGTATAGCAATCAGCCCCAGCATTTT. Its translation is CASSSLWQYSNQPQHF.

Here the CDR3 reads CASSQAGGHTEAFF. The CDR3 DNA follows: TGTGCCAGCAGCCAGGCAGGGGGACACACTGAAGCTTTCTTT. This chain connects TRBV3-1 (or the pseudogene TRBV3-2) to TRBJ1-1; 7 bases fit TRBD1. The CDR3 runs to 14 residues. Germline V gene lookup returns CDR1 LGHDT and CDR2 YNNKEL (reference sequence). J gave up 3 bases and V 3 bases, and 4 bases lay outside the gene matches.

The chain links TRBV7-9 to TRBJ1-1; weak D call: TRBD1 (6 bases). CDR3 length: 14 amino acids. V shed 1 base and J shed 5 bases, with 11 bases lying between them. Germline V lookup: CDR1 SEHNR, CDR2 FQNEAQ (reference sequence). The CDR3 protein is CASSLGGTGTEAFF. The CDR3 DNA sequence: TGTGCCAGCAGCTTAGGGGGAACAGGGACTGAAGCTTTCTTT.

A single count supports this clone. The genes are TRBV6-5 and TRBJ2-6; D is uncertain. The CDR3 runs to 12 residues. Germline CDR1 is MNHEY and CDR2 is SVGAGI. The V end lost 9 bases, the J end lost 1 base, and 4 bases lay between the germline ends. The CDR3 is CASSSGANVLTF. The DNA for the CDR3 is TGTGCCAGTTCTTCTGGGGCCAACGTCCTGACTTTC.

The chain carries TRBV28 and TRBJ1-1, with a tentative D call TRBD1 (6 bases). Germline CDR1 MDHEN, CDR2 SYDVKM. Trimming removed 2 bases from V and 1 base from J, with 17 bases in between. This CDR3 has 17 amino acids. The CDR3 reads CASSLSQGTSQNTEAFF. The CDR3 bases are TGTGCCAGCAGTTTAAGTCAGGGGACCTCCCAGAACACTGAAGCTTTCTTT.